These 14 T cell receptor beta chains share one sample of origin, sequenced in a study of response to subunit inactivated influenza vaccine. TCRdb recomputed calls from the RT-PCR reads with MiXCR, one row per CDR3 protein. Of around 480,000 distinct CDR3 sequences listed, approximately 15% were seen once; the top ten hold less than 4%. Sample: CD4+ T cells sorted from PBMCs, taken less than 30 months after vaccination. The receptors here all came from a man aged 45 to 70 who received an inactivated influenza vaccine.

The sample holds a few counts of this clonotype. This chain joins TRBV27 and TRBJ2-7; no definite D call. CDR1 is MNHEY and CDR2 is SMNVEV in the germline V gene (reference sequence). The CDR3 length is 14 residues. The ends were cut back, 9 bases at V and 4 bases at J, with 19 bases in the middle. CDR3 amino acids: CASGSWSSDYEQYF. CDR3 coding DNA: TGTGCCAGTGGGTCATGGTCTAGTGATTACGAGCAGTACTTC.

The chain employs TRBV7-9 and TRBJ2-4; D possibly uses TRBD1 or TRBD2 (5 bases each). Trimming took off 5 bases at V and 7 bases at J, with 18 bases between the two ends. This CDR3 contains 15 residues. Looked up from germline, CDR1 is SEHNR and CDR2 is FQNEAQ (reference sequence). The CDR3 region has the DNA TGTGCCAGCAGCCGCCCGGACACCCGAGGGAACATTCAGTACTTC. It specifies CASSRPDTRGNIQYF.

The chain joins TRBV20-1 to TRBJ1-4; D gene ambiguous. The CDR3 consists of 13 residues. V was clipped by 3 bases and J by 7 bases, with 12 bases between them. Germline CDR1 and CDR2: DFQATT and SNEGSKA (reference sequence). CDR3: CSASVGSGEKLFF. DNA of the CDR3: TGCAGTGCTAGTGTGGGGAGTGGTGAAAAACTGTTTTTT.

The sample holds a few counts of this clonotype. The chain uses TRBV12-3 or TRBV12-4 and TRBJ1-6, with D perhaps TRBD1 (5 bases). V was cut by 10 bases and J by 6 bases, with 13 bases left in between. The CDR3 is made up of 13 amino acids. The CDR3 bases are TGTGCCACCACCGCAGGGATTAATTCACCCCTCCACTTT. Residues: CATTAGINSPLHF.

The rearrangement uses TRBV12-3 or TRBV12-4 and TRBJ2-7; TRBD1 matches at 8 bases. J was trimmed by 2 bases and V by 7 bases; bases with no gene match: 7. The CDR3 has 14 amino acids. CDR3 protein: CASTRGLFPYEQYF. CDR3 nucleotides: TGTGCCAGCACCAGGGGGCTATTTCCCTACGAGCAGTACTTC.

This clonotype was seen more than once but under ten times. The genes are TRBV12-5 and TRBJ2-2, with D hard to call. Trimming stripped 0 bases from V and 6 bases from J, with 2 bases between. The CDR3 contains 12 residues. Germline V gene lookup returns CDR1 LGHNT and CDR2 FRNRAP. The CDR3, as DNA: TGTGCTAGTGGTTTGGTACCCGGGGAGCTGTTTTTT. This encodes CASGLVPGELFF.

The chain links TRBV20-1 to TRBJ2-3, with no clear D. The CDR3 covers 10 residues. Between the trimmed V and J ends, which lost 5 bases and 6 bases, there was a span of 6 bases. The germline CDR1 and CDR2 sequences are DFQATT and SNEGSKA (reference sequence). This CDR3 reads CSASQDTQYF. The CDR3 DNA reads as TGCAGTGCTTCCCAGGATACGCAGTATTTT.

The CDR3 here is CASRLGLAVVYEQYF. The CDR3 bases are TGTGCCAGCAGGCTAGGACTAGCGGTTGTCTACGAGCAGTACTTC. J is TRBJ2-7 and V is TRBV6-1; TRBD2 matches at 10 bases. Germline CDR1 MNHNS, CDR2 SASEGT. J gave up 3 bases and V 6 bases, and 8 bases lay outside the gene matches. This CDR3 region has 15 residues.

The J gene is TRBJ2-2, the V gene TRBV12-3 or TRBV12-4, with TRBD1 matching 7 bases. After removal of 5 bases from V and 4 bases from J, the junction contained 7 bases not matched to a gene. CDR3 length equals 15 residues. The CDR3 DNA follows: TGTGCCAGCAGTCCGCAGGGGGAGTCCACCGGGGAGCTGTTTTTT. Translating it yields CASSPQGESTGELFF.

The chain is built from TRBV9 and TRBJ2-5; D is possibly TRBD2 (6 bases). The V gene lost 4 bases and the J gene lost 5 bases, with 21 bases spanning the gap. Germline V CDR1 and CDR2: SGDLS, YYNGEE. The CDR3 contains 16 residues. The CDR3 bases are TGTGCCAGCAGCCCGGGGGTGTTCTTAAAGGGGGAGACCCAGTACTTC. Its translation: CASSPGVFLKGETQYF.

In its sample, this clonotype was seen a few times. V and J are TRBV2 and TRBJ1-1; possible D gene TRBD1, 5 bases. The CDR3 spans 12 residues. The germline V and J ends were trimmed by 0 bases and 8 bases, with 7 bases remaining between them. Germline V gives CDR1 SNHLY, CDR2 FYNNEI. The CDR3 region has the DNA TGTGCCAGCAGTGAAGCTAGGACAGAAGCTTTCTTT. It codes for CASSEARTEAFF. Together with reference TRBV2 and TRBJ1-1, the CDR3 gives the full variable domain: EPEVTQTPSHQVTQMGQEVILRCVPISNHLYFYWYRQILGQKVEFLVSFYNNEISEKSEIFDDQFSVERPDGSNFTLKIRSTKLEDSAMYFCASSEARTEAFFGQGTRLTVV.

This clonotype was observed many times. The V call is TRBV12-3 or TRBV12-4, the J call TRBJ2-7; TRBD1 matches 7 bases. The V and J ends lost 7 bases and 1 base, in that order; junction bases with no gene match: 4. There are 13 residues in the CDR3. CDR3 sequence (DNA): TGTGCCAGCACTAGGGACAGTTCCTACGAGCAGTACTTC. Amino acid sequence: CASTRDSSYEQYF.

This clonotype occurred a few times. The V gene is TRBV3-1, the J gene TRBJ2-2, with D tentatively TRBD2 (6 bases). Germline CDR1 is LGHDT and CDR2 is YNNKEL (reference sequence). This CDR3 contains 19 residues. Trimming removed 0 bases from V and 2 bases from J, with 19 bases in between. The CDR3 loop reads CASSQEGRRADNNTGELFF. Here the CDR3 DNA reads TGTGCCAGCAGCCAAGAGGGGAGGCGGGCTGATAACAACACCGGGGAGCTGTTTTTT.

This clonotype was recorded once. A much larger clone lies one base from this, so it may be a read error. The chain couples TRBV5-1 to TRBJ2-2; D may be TRBD2 (6 bases). Germline CDR1 reads SGHRS; CDR2 reads YFSETQ. Deletions cut 4 bases from V and 1 base from J, with 17 bases between. CDR3 length equals 17 residues. CDR3 sequence: CASSLYGDGGNTGELFF. CDR3 in DNA: TGCGCCAGCAGCCTCTACGGCGACGGGGGGAACACCGGGGAGCTGTTTTTT.